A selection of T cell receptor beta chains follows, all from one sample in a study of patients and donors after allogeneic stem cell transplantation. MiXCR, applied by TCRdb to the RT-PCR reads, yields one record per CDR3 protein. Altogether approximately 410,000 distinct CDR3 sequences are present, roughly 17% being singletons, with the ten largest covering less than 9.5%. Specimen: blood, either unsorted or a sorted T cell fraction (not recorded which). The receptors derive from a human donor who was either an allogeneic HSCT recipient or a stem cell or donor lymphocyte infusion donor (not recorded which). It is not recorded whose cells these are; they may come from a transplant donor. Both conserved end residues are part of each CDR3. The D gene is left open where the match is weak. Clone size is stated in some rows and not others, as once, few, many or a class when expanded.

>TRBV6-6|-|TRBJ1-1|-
CASIRTENTEAFF
TGTGCCAGCATTAGGACGGAGAACACTGAAGCTTTCTTT
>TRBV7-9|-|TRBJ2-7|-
CASSPPGAGNYEQYF
TGTGCCAGCAGCCCCCCCGGTGCGGGGAACTACGAGCAGTACTTC
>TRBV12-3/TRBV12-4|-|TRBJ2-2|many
CASNHRGTGELFF
TGTGCCAGCAACCACCGGGGTACCGGGGAGCTGTTTTTT
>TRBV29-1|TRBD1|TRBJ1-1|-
CSVYRGSPLMNTEAFF
TGCAGCGTTTACAGGGGATCGCCGCTCATGAACACTGAAGCTTTCTTT
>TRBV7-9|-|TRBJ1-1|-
CASSLGRDSEAFF
TGTGCCAGCAGCTTAGGACGAGACTCTGAAGCTTTCTTT
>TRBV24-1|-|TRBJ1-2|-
CATSDKQGGLSYGYTF
TGTGCCACCAGTGATAAACAGGGCGGATTAAGCTATGGCTACACCTTC
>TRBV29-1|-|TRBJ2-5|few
CSGRRVQETQYF
TGCAGCGGGCGGAGGGTTCAAGAGACCCAGTACTTC
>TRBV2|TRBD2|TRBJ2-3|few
CASISSGGADTQYF
TGTGCCAGCATAAGTAGCGGGGGGGCAGATACGCAGTATTTT
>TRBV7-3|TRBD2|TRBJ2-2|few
CASSPRTSGVRELFF
TGTGCCAGCAGCCCCAGGACTAGCGGGGTCCGGGAGCTGTTTTTT
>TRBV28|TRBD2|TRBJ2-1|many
CASSSPRSGSSNEQFF
TGTGCCAGCAGTTCTCCCCGGAGCGGGAGCTCCAATGAGCAGTTCTTC
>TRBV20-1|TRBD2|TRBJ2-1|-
CSARGIAGGEEQFF
TGCAGTGCTAGGGGAATAGCGGGGGGAGAAGAGCAGTTCTTC
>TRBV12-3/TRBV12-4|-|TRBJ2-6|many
CASSFRGFGSSGANVLTF
TGTGCCAGCAGTTTTCGGGGCTTCGGGAGCTCTGGGGCCAACGTCCTGACTTTC
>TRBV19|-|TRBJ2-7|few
CASSIVAGSEQYF
TGTGCCAGTAGTATAGTGGCGGGGAGCGAGCAGTACTTC
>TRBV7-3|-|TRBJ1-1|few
CASSPLPGAEAFF
TGTGCCAGCAGCCCTTTACCCGGGGCTGAAGCTTTCTTT
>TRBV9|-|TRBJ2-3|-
CASSVVGWGTDTQYF
TGTGCCAGCAGCGTAGTCGGGTGGGGCACAGATACGCAGTATTTT
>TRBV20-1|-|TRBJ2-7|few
CSARVGSLYEQYF
TGCAGTGCTAGAGTGGGCAGCCTCTACGAGCAGTACTTC
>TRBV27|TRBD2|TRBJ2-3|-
CASSLSDRGLAGGTDTQYF
TGTGCCAGCAGTTTATCGGACCGGGGACTAGCGGGAGGGACAGATACGCAGTATTTT
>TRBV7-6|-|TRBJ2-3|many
CASSRYIADTQYF
TGTGCCAGCAGCCGTTATATCGCAGATACGCAGTATTTT
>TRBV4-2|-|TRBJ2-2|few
CASSPGDKMPGELFF
TGTGCCAGCAGCCCAGGTGACAAAATGCCCGGGGAGCTGTTTTTT
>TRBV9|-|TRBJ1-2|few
CASSVGDTGLNYGYTF
TGTGCCAGCAGCGTAGGAGATACAGGATTAAACTATGGCTACACCTTC
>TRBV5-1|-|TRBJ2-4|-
CASSLGLPPAKNIQYF
TGCGCCAGCAGCTTGGGACTTCCCCCGGCCAAAAACATTCAGTACTTC
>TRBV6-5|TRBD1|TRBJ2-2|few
CASSSGGIKSTGELFF
TGTGCCAGCAGTTCAGGGGGCATAAAGTCGACCGGGGAGCTGTTTTTT
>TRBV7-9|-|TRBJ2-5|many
CASSLASSVRKTQYF
TGTGCCAGCAGCTTAGCATCTAGCGTCAGGAAGACCCAGTACTTC
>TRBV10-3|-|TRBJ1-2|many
CAISDGSYYPYGYTF
TGTGCCATCAGTGACGGGTCGTATTATCCCTATGGCTACACCTTC
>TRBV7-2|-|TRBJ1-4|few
CASSLQGGLNEKLFF
TGTGCCAGCAGCCTACAGGGAGGACTCAATGAAAAACTGTTTTTT
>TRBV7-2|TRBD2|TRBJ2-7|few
CASRRSGRDEQYF
TGTGCCAGCAGACGGAGCGGGAGGGACGAGCAGTACTTC
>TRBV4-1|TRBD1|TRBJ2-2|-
CASSPDRGLFGELFF
TGCGCCAGCAGCCCGGACAGGGGGCTATTCGGGGAGCTGTTTTTT
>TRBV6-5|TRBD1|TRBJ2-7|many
CASSYSTGGYEQYF
TGTGCCAGCAGTTACTCTACAGGGGGTTACGAGCAGTACTTC
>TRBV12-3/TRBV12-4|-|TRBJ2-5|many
CASSATGSQETQYF
TGTGCCAGCAGTGCGACAGGTTCTCAAGAGACCCAGTACTTC
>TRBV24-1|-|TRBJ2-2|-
CATATGMSGELFF
TGTGCCACCGCAACAGGGATGTCCGGGGAGCTGTTTTTT
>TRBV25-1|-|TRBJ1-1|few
CASSLLTELNTEAFF
TGTGCCAGCAGCTTACTGACAGAACTAAACACTGAAGCTTTCTTT
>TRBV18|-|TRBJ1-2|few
CASSVQGRTYGYTF
TGTGCCAGCTCAGTGCAGGGGCGAACCTATGGCTACACCTTC
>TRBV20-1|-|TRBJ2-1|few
CSARGGDSYNEQFF
TGCAGTGCTCGGGGCGGGGACTCCTACAATGAGCAGTTCTTC
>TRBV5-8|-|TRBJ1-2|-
CASSFPLGNYGYTF
TGTGCCAGCAGCTTCCCGTTGGGCAACTATGGCTACACCTTC
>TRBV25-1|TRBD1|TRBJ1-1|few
CASSHKVGTAGVLGTEAFF
TGTGCCAGCAGTCACAAGGTTGGGACAGCTGGGGTTTTGGGCACTGAAGCTTTCTTT
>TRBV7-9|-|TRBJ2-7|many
CASPNSPLYEQYF
TGTGCCAGCCCCAATAGCCCCCTCTACGAGCAGTACTTC
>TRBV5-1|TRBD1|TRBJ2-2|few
CASSLGTGVKVNTGELFF
TGCGCCAGCAGCTTGGGGACAGGGGTGAAAGTGAACACCGGGGAGCTGTTTTTT
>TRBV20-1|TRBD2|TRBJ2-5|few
CSAPRGGEETQYF
TGCAGTGCTCCCCGGGGAGGGGAAGAGACCCAGTACTTC
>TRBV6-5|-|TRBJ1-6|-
CASSYSGFRNSPLHF
TGTGCCAGCAGTTACTCGGGATTTCGTAATTCACCCCTCCACTTT
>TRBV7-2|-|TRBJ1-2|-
CASSCLRAPERGYTF
TGTGCCAGCAGCTGCCTACGGGCCCCCGAAAGGGGCTACACCTTC
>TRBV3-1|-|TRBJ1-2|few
CASSPDQRRGYTF
TGTGCCAGCAGCCCGGACCAACGAAGGGGCTACACCTTC
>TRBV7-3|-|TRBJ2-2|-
CASSLHGRSNTGELFF
TGTGCCAGCAGCCTCCATGGGCGGTCGAACACCGGGGAGCTGTTTTTT
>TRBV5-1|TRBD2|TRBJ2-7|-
CASSLGAGSSEQYF
TGCGCCAGCAGCTTGGGAGCGGGATCATCCGAGCAGTACTTC
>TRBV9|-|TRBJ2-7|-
CASSSWDTPYEQYF
TGTGCCAGCAGCTCGTGGGACACACCCTACGAGCAGTACTTC
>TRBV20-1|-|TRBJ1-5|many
CSARDRKAGSNQPQHF
TGCAGTGCTAGAGATCGTAAGGCAGGCAGCAATCAGCCCCAGCATTTT